The 6 T cell receptor beta chains below all came from one sample that was sequenced in a study of blood T cells in healthy people across ages. Together with a sample-barcoded 5' primer, a J-beta primer mix was included in a second PCR lasting roughly 6 to 12 cycles. TCRdb itself ran the 5' RACE reads through MiXCR, one entry per CDR3 protein. The sample lists about 1.8 million distinct CDR3 sequences, about 50% occurring once. Sequencing input: blood. These receptors originate from a woman between 35 and 50 years old in good health.

In its sample, this clonotype was seen a few times. The V call is TRBV6-1, the J call TRBJ2-5; TRBD2 aligns across 15 bases. The V gene end was trimmed by 6 bases and the J gene end by 1 base; junction bases not matched to a gene: 15. The CDR3 is made up of 20 amino acids. From germline, CDR1 is MNHNS and CDR2 SASEGT. The CDR3 region is CASRPPIGTSGGSSQETQYF. CDR3 bases: TGTGCCAGCAGACCTCCTATAGGGACTAGCGGGGGGTCCTCCCAAGAGACCCAGTACTTC.

The chain uses TRBV20-1 and TRBJ2-7; maybe TRBD2 (7 bases). The CDR3 consists of 15 residues. V lost 3 bases and J 2 bases, leaving 17 bases between the germline ends. The V gene's germline CDR1 is DFQATT and CDR2 SNEGSKA (reference sequence). CDR3 coding DNA: TGCAGTGCTAGCCCCCGAGGGCGGGGGCCCTACGAGCAGTACTTC. This codes for CSASPRGRGPYEQYF.

The chain employs TRBV7-9 and TRBJ2-3; D call uncertain. Trimming removed 6 bases from V and 5 bases from J, with 9 bases in between. From germline, CDR1 is SEHNR and CDR2 FQNEAQ (reference sequence). The CDR3 consists of 12 residues. The CDR3 nucleotides read TGTGCCAGCAGAAACAGTGTAGATACGCAGTATTTT. Translation gives CASRNSVDTQYF. The complete variable domain, with remaining parts taken from reference TRBV7-9 and TRBJ2-3, reads DTGVSQNPRHKITKRGQNVTFRCDPISEHNRLYWYRQTLGQGPEFLTYFQNEAQLEKSRLLSDRFSAERPKGSFSTLEIQRTEQGDSAMYLCASRNSVDTQYFGPGTRLTVL.

The genes are TRBV6-2 or TRBV6-3 and TRBJ2-7; 9 bases align to TRBD2. The assigned J gene may be wrong: the sequence end matches TRBJ2-5 better. From germline, CDR1 is MNHEY and CDR2 SVGEGT. This CDR3 comprises 15 residues. This chain's CDR3 is CASSDGTSSRWTQYF. In DNA form, the CDR3 reads TGTGCCAGCAGCGACGGGACTAGCTCAAGGTGGACCCAGTACTTC.

This clonotype was observed a handful of times. CDR3 bases: TGTGCCAGCGGGACAGCAGGACGGACCCAGTACTTC. Encoded protein: CASGTAGRTQYF. V is TRBV7-2 and J is TRBJ2-5; 7 bases agree with TRBD1. Germline V lookup: CDR1 SGHTA, CDR2 FQGNSA. The CDR3 runs to 12 residues. V trimming: 8 bases; J trimming: 7 bases; junction bases outside the gene matches: 7.

The sample holds a few counts of this clonotype. The V call is TRBV6-2 or TRBV6-3, the J call TRBJ2-7, with a tentative D call TRBD2 (6 bases). The CDR3 is 16 residues long. The V gene lost 6 bases and the J gene lost 4 bases, with 22 bases spanning the gap. Germline CDR1 reads MNHEY; CDR2 reads SVGEGT. The CDR3 loop is CASSHRRDSVPYEQYF. CDR3 nucleotide sequence: TGTGCCAGCAGCCACCGCCGGGACTCCGTTCCTTACGAGCAGTACTTC.